The sequence of this T cell receptor (beta chain) was determined in a study of blood T cell repertoires in COVID-19. Study in general: The origin of the acute and convalescent COVID-19 samples was the United States, Italy and Spain. PBMCs, B-cell-depleted T cells, or T cells were the source of the cDNA or gDNA that made up the material.

Original processing methods: Reference gene primer amplification gave nucleated cell count estimates. The assay was immunoSEQ multiplex PCR, and TCRdb's table has in-frame clones only and misses some. The V and J calls and clone size come from that table; D and trimming were worked out from the DNA. The profile shows approximately 35,000 clones, roughly 85% of them singletons. V was shortened by 6 bases and J by 0 bases, with 9 bases between the two germline ends. The CDR3 contains 14 residues. In germline, CDR1 is KGHSH, CDR2 LQKENI. V gene TRBV18 combines with J gene TRBJ1-5, with D unresolved. The sample taken for sequencing was peripheral blood. The origin of this receptor is a man of 80 years or more with active COVID-19. CDR3 sequence (DNA): TGTGCCAGCTCGCTTGACTTTAGCAATCAGCCCCAGCATTTT. This encodes CASSLDFSNQPQHF.